The 22 T cell receptor beta chains listed next were all sequenced from one sample in a study of T cell responses to AZD1222 COVID-19 vaccine (dated by TCRdb to 2020 to 2022). The library was made by the immunoSEQ multiplex PCR assay. As stored in TCRdb, this immuneACCESS dataset retains in-frame rearrangements with V and J assigned. A fraction of the clones does not appear; measured against another copy, unresolved V genes explain less than half of the discrepancy, and the remainder lacks a known reason. The sample table contains approximately 84,000 clones; only one count was recorded for more than 80% of them. The ten largest clonotypes hold just over 30% of the sample. The time point label of this sample denotes: baseline before first vaccination. The specimen comprised peripheral blood, sampled on day 0 of AZD1222 vaccination. Source of these receptors: an adult in good health.

V usage is TRBV28 and J usage is TRBJ2-3; TRBD1 or TRBD2 may be the D gene (6 bases each). This CDR3 contains 15 residues. V lost 8 bases and J 4 bases, leaving 19 bases between the germline ends. Germline CDR1 is MDHEN and CDR2 is SYDVKM. CDR3 in amino acids: CASRQDGGRADTQYF. The CDR3 DNA sequence: TGTGCCAGCCGACAGGACGGGGGCCGGGCAGATACGCAGTATTTT.

The chain employs TRBV20-1 and TRBJ1-1; possible D gene TRBD1, 6 bases. V lost 4 bases and J 1 base, leaving 13 bases between the germline ends. This CDR3 comprises 14 residues. Germline V gene sequence: CDR1 DFQATT, CDR2 SNEGSKA (reference sequence). This chain's CDR3 is CSAIDLRGNTEAFF. In DNA, the CDR3 is TGCAGTGCTATTGACCTCAGGGGGAACACTGAAGCTTTCTTT.

The chain joins TRBV18 to TRBJ1-1; 8 bases fit TRBD1. V trimming: 4 bases; J trimming: 6 bases; junction bases outside the gene matches: 1. The CDR3 is made up of 12 amino acids. The germline gives CDR1 KGHSH, CDR2 LQKENI. CDR3 sequence: CASSLQGAEAFF. CDR3 DNA sequence: TGTGCCAGCTCACTACAGGGGGCTGAAGCTTTCTTT.

The gene calls are TRBV28 and TRBJ2-5, with 13 bases identical to TRBD2. CDR1 MDHEN and CDR2 SYDVKM come from the germline V gene. The CDR3 loop spans 17 amino acids. V lost 5 bases, J lost 0 bases, and 6 bases stayed unmatched. CDR3: CASSQQTSGRYQETQYF. The CDR3 DNA sequence: TGTGCCAGCAGTCAGCAGACTAGCGGGAGGTACCAAGAGACCCAGTACTTC.

The chain carries TRBV28 and TRBJ1-2; no definite D call. Trimming removed 3 bases at V and 2 bases at J, with 1 base between. The CDR3 is made up of 11 amino acids. Germline assignment: CDR1 MDHEN and CDR2 SYDVKM. The CDR3 coding sequence is TGTGCCAGCAGTTTGAACTATGGCTACACCTTC. It specifies CASSLNYGYTF.

The CDR3 reads CASSFRQAFDEQFF. The CDR3 nucleotides are TGTGCCAGCAGCTTCAGACAGGCCTTCGATGAGCAGTTCTTC. V and J are TRBV9 and TRBJ2-1, with D possibly TRBD1 on 6 matching bases. This CDR3 is 14 amino acids long. Per germline, CDR1 SGDLS and CDR2 YYNGEE. Trimming removed 4 bases from V and 8 bases from J, with 16 bases in between. Together with reference TRBV9 and TRBJ2-1, the CDR3 gives the full variable domain: DSGVTQTPKHLITATGQRVTLRCSPRSGDLSVYWYQQSLDQGLQFLIQYYNGEERAKGNILERFSAQQFPDLHSELNLSSLELGDSALYFCASSFRQAFDEQFFGPGTRLTVL.

The chain employs TRBV6-4 and TRBJ1-5, with D unresolved. With 0 bases removed from V and 4 bases from J, the gap between germline ends came to 4 bases. The germline gives CDR1 MRHNA, CDR2 SNTAGT. CDR3 length equals 13 residues. CDR3 in amino acids: CASSDSSNQPQHF. The CDR3 DNA follows: TGTGCCAGCAGTGACTCATCTAATCAGCCCCAGCATTTT.

The V and J genes are TRBV10-3 and TRBJ1-2; possibly TRBD1 for D (5 bases). CDR3 length equals 15 residues. Germline V gives CDR1 ENHRY, CDR2 SYGVKD. Trimming cost V 7 bases and J 8 bases, with 23 bases left between them. CDR3 amino acids: CAITGPGTSRLGYTF. The CDR3 DNA reads TGTGCCATCACGGGCCCAGGGACCTCAAGGTTAGGCTACACCTTC.

The V call is TRBV5-1, the J call TRBJ2-3; D may be TRBD2 (5 bases). Per the germline V gene, CDR1 is SGHRS and CDR2 is YFSETQ. V was pared by 5 bases and J by 0 bases, with 13 bases between. This CDR3 is built from 15 residues. Here the CDR3 reads CASSRTVSSTDTQYF. The CDR3 coding sequence is TGCGCCAGCAGTCGGACTGTATCTAGCACAGATACGCAGTATTTT.

The gene calls are TRBV21-1 and TRBJ2-3; the D segment call TRBD2 is taken from the table without a DNA check. TRBV21-1 is a pseudogene segment. CDR3 length: 22 residues. The CDR3 protein is CASSKKNPARLARGGRTDTQYF. CDR3 DNA sequence: TGTGCCAGCAGCAAAAAAAACCCAGCTCGGCTAGCACGGGGGGGGCGCACAGATACGCAGTATTTT.

Only one count was recorded for this clone. The chain has TRBV4-3 and TRBJ1-3; a weak D match, TRBD1 (5 bases). The CDR3 runs to 15 residues. The germline gives CDR1 LGHNA, CDR2 YSLEER. V was trimmed by 5 bases and J by 4 bases, leaving 15 bases between them. CDR3 sequence: CASSSRGSGGNTIYF. The DNA of the CDR3 is TGCGCCAGCAGCTCGCGGGGCTCGGGGGGAAACACCATATATTTT.

This clone was seen a few times. V usage is TRBV10-3 and J usage is TRBJ1-1; TRBD1 might be the D (5 bases). V was clipped by 8 bases and J by 6 bases, with 13 bases between them. Germline assignment: CDR1 ENHRY and CDR2 SYGVKD. CDR3 size: 12 residues. The CDR3 loop is CAIGGVPPEAFF. CDR3 DNA: TGTGCCATCGGAGGGGTCCCCCCTGAAGCTTTCTTT.

The chain uses TRBV19 and TRBJ2-7, with a possible D match to TRBD1 (6 bases). This CDR3 region has 13 residues. Germline V gene sequence: CDR1 LNHDA, CDR2 SQIVND (reference sequence). V was cut by 2 bases and J by 5 bases, with 10 bases left in between. CDR3 sequence (DNA): TGTGCCAGTAGTATACTTGGGGACAACGAGCAGTACTTC. Its translation is CASSILGDNEQYF.

This clone occurred a few times. V gene TRBV30 combines with J gene TRBJ2-1; possibly TRBD2 for D (6 bases). The germline gives CDR1 GTSNPN, CDR2 SVGIG (reference sequence). The CDR3 covers 16 residues. Deletions cut 6 bases from V and 4 bases from J, with 22 bases between. The CDR3 here is CACTGPPFSGYNEQFF. As DNA, the CDR3 is TGTGCCTGCACGGGACCGCCTTTTAGCGGATACAATGAGCAGTTCTTC.

J is TRBJ1-2 and V is TRBV10-3; 8 bases line up with TRBD1. V gave up 8 bases and J gave up 5 bases; unmatched junction bases: 7. Germline CDR1 is ENHRY and CDR2 is SYGVKD. CDR3 length equals 13 residues. The CDR3: CAISETGEYGYTF. As DNA, the CDR3 is TGTGCCATCTCCGAGACAGGGGAATATGGCTACACCTTC.

This rearrangement joins TRBV25-1 to TRBJ2-2; no definite D call. Germline V gene sequence: CDR1 MGHDK, CDR2 SYGVNS. The V and J ends lost 11 bases and 0 bases respectively, with 7 bases between them. The CDR3 contains 12 residues. The CDR3 nucleotides read TGTGCCCTCGAAGCGAACACCGGGGAGCTGTTTTTT. It translates to CALEANTGELFF.

The chain couples TRBV28 to TRBJ2-1; 14 bases map to TRBD2. V shed 5 bases, J shed 8 bases, and the junction held 5 bases outside the gene matches. This CDR3 contains 15 residues. Germline V lookup: CDR1 MDHEN, CDR2 SYDVKM. The CDR3 is CASSPAGLAGDEQFF. The CDR3 DNA reads as TGTGCCAGCAGTCCCGCGGGACTAGCGGGAGATGAGCAGTTCTTC.

This clone was counted a single time. V usage is TRBV28 and J usage is TRBJ1-2; D may be TRBD1 (5 bases). Trimming removed 3 bases from V and 4 bases from J, with 18 bases in between. Germline values: CDR1 MDHEN, CDR2 SYDVKM. This CDR3 is built from 16 residues. The CDR3 loop is CASSFYGLGGSYGYTF. The CDR3 DNA reads TGTGCCAGCAGTTTCTATGGATTGGGGGGAAGCTATGGCTACACCTTC.

V is TRBV28 and J is TRBJ2-7; 8 bases line up with TRBD1. Germline V gives CDR1 MDHEN, CDR2 SYDVKM. This CDR3 is built from 14 residues. Unmatched junction bases numbered 5, after V lost 4 bases and J lost 3 bases. The chain's CDR3 is CASSSLQGDYEQYF. The CDR3 DNA reads as TGTGCCAGCAGTTCATTACAGGGGGACTACGAGCAGTACTTC.

The CDR3 reads CASSPDLGGWVAGANVLTF. In DNA, the CDR3 is TGTGCCAGCAGCCCGGACCTTGGCGGGTGGGTCGCTGGGGCCAACGTCCTGACTTTC. The chain joins TRBV3-1 (or the pseudogene TRBV3-2) to TRBJ2-6, with a tentative D call TRBD2 (5 bases). This CDR3 contains 19 residues. Germline CDR1 is LGHDT and CDR2 is YNNKEL (reference sequence). Trimming shortened V by 4 bases and J by 2 bases, and 21 bases separated the two germline ends.

The chain has TRBV5-4 and TRBJ2-7, with 10 bases that match TRBD1. Trimming cost V 3 bases and J 7 bases; bases outside gene matches: 7. Germline CDR1 and CDR2: SGHNT and YYREEE (reference sequence). This CDR3 region has 14 residues. The CDR3 reads CASSSDRGADEQYF. CDR3 nucleotide sequence: TGTGCCAGCAGCTCGGACAGGGGGGCGGATGAGCAGTACTTC.

This clone has just one count. The chain employs TRBV4-1 and TRBJ2-1; 10 bases map to TRBD2. The germline V gene has CDR1 MGHRA and CDR2 YSYEKL. The CDR3 spans 17 residues. V was clipped by 0 bases and J by 7 bases; unmatched bases: 9. In nucleotides, the CDR3 is TGCGCCAGCAGCCAAGATGGGCTAGCGGGAGTCGGGAATGAGCAGTTCTTC. It translates to CASSQDGLAGVGNEQFF.